This entry concerns a single T cell receptor beta chain. The antigen remains undetermined. Germline CDR1 reads LNHDA; CDR2 reads SQIVND (reference sequence). V lost 7 bases, J lost 3 bases, and 9 bases stayed unmatched. The CDR3 is made up of 17 amino acids. On cycle 4 day 1 and cycle 7 day 1, as well as at baseline, blood was sampled. This sample is part of a study of OX40 agonist ivuxolimab in advanced cancers. On the study more broadly: The mean age was about 61 years, ranging from about 20 to 85, with less than 90% of participants male.

Study-wide points: Expansion of clones was among the lowest in partial responders at 0.1-3.0 mg/kg.

Repertoires were generated with immunoSEQ multiplex PCR, while TCRdb's copy carries only in-frame clones and drops some. The sample contains 90,000 or so clones, around nine tenths of which appear only once. The specimen comprised CD4+ or CD8+ T cells sorted from blood, sampled in a trial of the OX40 agonist ivuxolimab. The sequence came from an adult with an advanced solid tumor such as melanoma, head and neck, liver or kidney cancer. The chain links TRBV19 to TRBJ2-6, with 10 bases matching TRBD1. The CDR3 here is CASNGGDRGRGANVLTF. In DNA form, the CDR3 reads TGTGCCAGTAATGGGGGAGACAGGGGGCGTGGGGCCAACGTCCTGACTTTC.